These T cell receptor beta chains were read from a single sample in a study of radiotherapy plus CTLA-4 blockade in lung cancer. Clones were read by immunoSEQ multiplex PCR, and TCRdb kept only the in-frame ones, dropping some. The sample includes about 48,000 clones, around 88% of them seen just once. Sequenced here: peripheral blood, sampled from a patient treated with radiotherapy plus ipilimumab. The receptors were sampled from a human donor with non-small cell lung cancer that progressed on radiotherapy plus ipilimumab. Some clones in this sample may be carry-over from other donors' samples. Both conserved end residues are part of each CDR3. D genes are given only for firm matches. The size entry is marked missing in some rows and otherwise reads once, few, many or a size class.

j_gene: TRBJ2-5
d_gene: .
v_gene: TRBV27
abundance: .
CDR3nt: TGTGCCAGCAGTTTAGCCTATAAAGAGACCCAGTACTTC
CDR3aa: CASSLAYKETQYF

j_gene: TRBJ1-1
d_gene: .
v_gene: TRBV20-1
abundance: .
CDR3nt: TGCAGTGCCGGGGGAGACACTGAAGCTTTCTTT
CDR3aa: CSAGGDTEAFF

j_gene: TRBJ2-2
d_gene: TRBD2
v_gene: TRBV7-8
abundance: .
CDR3nt: TGTGCCAGCAGCTTCCAGGGAACTAGCGGGAGCACCGGGGAGCTGTTTTTT
CDR3aa: CASSFQGTSGSTGELFF

j_gene: TRBJ2-1
d_gene: .
v_gene: TRBV7-3
abundance: .
CDR3nt: TGTGCCAGCAGCTTAACGTCCCAGATCTACAATGAGCAGTTCTTC
CDR3aa: CASSLTSQIYNEQFF

j_gene: TRBJ2-1
d_gene: .
v_gene: TRBV25-1
abundance: .
CDR3nt: TGTGCCAGCAGTGCCTACAGGGATACCTACAATGAGCAGTTCTTC
CDR3aa: CASSAYRDTYNEQFF

j_gene: TRBJ1-3
d_gene: .
v_gene: TRBV4-1
abundance: many
CDR3nt: TGCGCCAGCAGCCCCGGCGGTGCGGACTCTGGAAACACCATATATTTT
CDR3aa: CASSPGGADSGNTIYF

j_gene: TRBJ2-3
d_gene: TRBD2
v_gene: TRBV5-1
abundance: .
CDR3nt: TGCGCCAGCAGTACTAGCGGGGGCACAGATACGCAGTATTTT
CDR3aa: CASSTSGGTDTQYF

j_gene: TRBJ2-3
d_gene: .
v_gene: TRBV21-1
abundance: few
CDR3nt: TGTGCCAGCACGGTTAGGGGTACGCAGTATTTT
CDR3aa: CASTVRGTQYF

j_gene: TRBJ1-2
d_gene: TRBD1
v_gene: TRBV15
abundance: .
CDR3nt: TGTGCCACCAGCAGGCAGGACAGGGAAGAGGGAGGCTACACCTTC
CDR3aa: CATSRQDREEGGYTF

j_gene: TRBJ1-1
d_gene: .
v_gene: TRBV5-4
abundance: .
CDR3nt: TGTTCCAGCAGCTTTGAGAAGCGGGTGAACACTGAAGCTCTCTTT
CDR3aa: CSSSFEKRVNTEALF

j_gene: TRBJ2-2
d_gene: .
v_gene: TRBV11-1
abundance: .
CDR3nt: TGTGCCAGCAGCCCGCGGACAGATTTAACCGGGGAGCTGTTTTTT
CDR3aa: CASSPRTDLTGELFF

j_gene: TRBJ1-2
d_gene: .
v_gene: TRBV12-5
abundance: .
CDR3nt: TGTGCTAGTGCCCATAACTATGGCTACACCTTC
CDR3aa: CASAHNYGYTF

j_gene: TRBJ2-3
d_gene: TRBD2
v_gene: TRBV9
abundance: .
CDR3nt: TGTGCCAGCAGCGTTACGACTAGCGGGGGACGTTATAGCACAGATACGCAGTATTTT
CDR3aa: CASSVTTSGGRYSTDTQYF

j_gene: TRBJ2-4
d_gene: TRBD2
v_gene: TRBV11-2
abundance: .
CDR3nt: TGTGCCACAACCGGGACTAGCGGGGGAAACATTCAGTACTTC
CDR3aa: CATTGTSGGNIQYF

j_gene: TRBJ1-2
d_gene: TRBD1
v_gene: TRBV6-1
abundance: .
CDR3nt: TGTGCCAGCAGTGAAAAGGGACAGGGATTTCATGGCTACACCTTC
CDR3aa: CASSEKGQGFHGYTF

j_gene: TRBJ1-1
d_gene: TRBD1
v_gene: TRBV5-1
abundance: .
CDR3nt: TGCGCCAGCAGCTCGGCGTGGACAGGGCTGGCTGAAGCTTTCTTT
CDR3aa: CASSSAWTGLAEAFF

j_gene: TRBJ1-5
d_gene: .
v_gene: TRBV2
abundance: .
CDR3nt: TGTGCCAGCACTACCTCGGGGAATAGCAATCAGCCCCAGCATTTT
CDR3aa: CASTTSGNSNQPQHF

j_gene: TRBJ1-1
d_gene: TRBD1
v_gene: TRBV4-1
abundance: .
CDR3nt: TGCGCCAGCAGCCAAGCCTCCCTTTCAGGACAGGGGTCGAGGGCTGAAGCTTTCTTT
CDR3aa: CASSQASLSGQGSRAEAFF

j_gene: TRBJ2-1
d_gene: TRBD1
v_gene: TRBV6-4
abundance: .
CDR3nt: TGTGCCAGCAGTTTACAGGGGGCCCCCTACAATGAGCAGTTCTTC
CDR3aa: CASSLQGAPYNEQFF

j_gene: TRBJ1-3
d_gene: .
v_gene: TRBV18
abundance: .
CDR3nt: TGTGCCAGCTCACCACAGCCTCCCGGGACAAGCTCTGGAAACACCATATATTTT
CDR3aa: CASSPQPPGTSSGNTIYF

j_gene: TRBJ1-5
d_gene: .
v_gene: TRBV6-1
abundance: once
CDR3nt: TGTGCCAGCAGTGAAGCGCTCCAGTGGGCGAGCAATCAGCCCCAGCATTTT
CDR3aa: CASSEALQWASNQPQHF

j_gene: TRBJ1-3
d_gene: .
v_gene: TRBV11-3
abundance: .
CDR3nt: TGTGCCAGCAGCCCAGGGCCCTTTCGGACCATATATTTT
CDR3aa: CASSPGPFRTIYF